This is a list of T cell receptor beta chains from one sample in a study of T cell responses to AZD1222 COVID-19 vaccine. TCRdb's table, derived via immunoSEQ multiplex PCR, lists solely in-frame clones and lacks some. The profile covers under 100,000 clones, with about 86% appearing a single time and under 9% taken by the ten largest. The specimen was peripheral blood, collected on day 0 of AZD1222 vaccination. Receptors originate from an adult in good health. Both conserved end residues are part of each CDR3. D genes are given only for firm matches. Size values are once, few and many counts, or a class for expanded clones, and some rows have none.

j_call,clone_size,d_call,v_call,cdr3_nt,cdr3_aa
TRBJ2-5,-,TRBD2,TRBV7-8,TGTGCCAGCAGCTCCGTTCGACTAGCGGGGACGGAGACCCAGTACTTC,CASSSVRLAGTETQYF
TRBJ2-7,-,-,TRBV5-3,TGTGCCAGAAGCTTGGACGGCGGCTTGTACGAGCAGTACTTC,CARSLDGGLYEQYF
TRBJ1-4,-,-,TRBV25-1,TGTGCCAGCAGTACCGGTGGGAGAGAACGGGAAAAACTGTTTTTT,CASSTGGREREKLFF
TRBJ1-6,-,-,TRBV5-5,TGTGCCAGCAGCTTGGGTCAGGGAATTCCCAATTCACCCCTCCACTTT,CASSLGQGIPNSPLHF
TRBJ1-6,-,-,TRBV9,TGTGCCAGCAGCGTACAGGGTTCGGCCCCCGATGCACCCCTCCACTTT,CASSVQGSAPDAPLHF
TRBJ2-3,-,TRBD2,TRBV12-5,TGTGCTAGTGCCGGAACTAGCGGGTTGTCAGATACGCAGTATTTT,CASAGTSGLSDTQYF
TRBJ2-7,-,-,TRBV7-9,TGTACCAGCAGCTTAGACTCCTACGAGCAGTACTTC,CTSSLDSYEQYF
TRBJ1-2,-,-,TRBV14,TGTGCCAGCAGCCAAGATACGAGCTATGGCTACACCTTC,CASSQDTSYGYTF
TRBJ1-1,-,-,TRBV30,TGTGCCTGGGAATACCAGGGGACTGAAGCTTTCTTT,CAWEYQGTEAFF
TRBJ1-5,-,TRBD1,TRBV10-3,TGTGCCATCAGTGAAAACAGGGGAGGAACCAATCAGCCCCAGCATTTT,CAISENRGGTNQPQHF
TRBJ1-5,-,-,TRBV28,TGTGCCAGCAGTTTGGGGGGACGGTACAAGCCCCAGCATTTT,CASSLGGRYKPQHF
TRBJ1-2,few,-,TRBV7-2,TGTGCCAGCAGCTTGGGGGGCTACTATGGCTACACCTTC,CASSLGGYYGYTF
TRBJ2-7,-,-,TRBV3-1/TRBV3-2,TGTGCCAGCAGCCGGGACCCAGGAGGTTACGAGCAGTACTTC,CASSRDPGGYEQYF
TRBJ2-7,-,TRBD2,TRBV29-1,TGCAGCGTTTTACTAGCGGGAGGATACGAGCAGTACTTC,CSVLLAGGYEQYF
TRBJ1-4,-,-,TRBV6-2/TRBV6-3,TGTGCCAGCAGCCTCGGACGGGTTAATGAAAAACTGTTTTTT,CASSLGRVNEKLFF
TRBJ2-7,few,-,TRBV12-5,TGTGCTAGTGGTTTGATGGGTTACGAGCAGTACTTC,CASGLMGYEQYF
TRBJ1-1,once,-,TRBV7-2,TGTGCCAGCAGCTTAGATTCGGGGGAGAACACTGAAGCTTTCTTT,CASSLDSGENTEAFF
TRBJ2-7,-,TRBD1,TRBV7-9,TGTGCCAGCAGCTTTTCAGGGGGCCAAAACGAGCAGTACTTC,CASSFSGGQNEQYF
TRBJ1-3,-,-,TRBV7-2,TGTGCCAGCAGCTTAGTGGCTGGAAACACCATATATTTT,CASSLVAGNTIYF
TRBJ2-7,-,-,TRBV7-9,TGTGCCAGCAGCCCCGACATACGCTCCTACGAGCAGTACTTC,CASSPDIRSYEQYF
TRBJ1-2,-,-,TRBV28,TGTGCCAGCAGTGCTTGGGGGGGGTCAGGCCGAAACTATGGCTACACCTTC,CASSAWGGSGRNYGYTF
TRBJ2-2,-,TRBD1,TRBV9,TGTGCCAGCAGCACCCGGGACAGGGCGGACACCGGGGAGCTGTTTTTT,CASSTRDRADTGELFF
TRBJ2-1,-,-,TRBV4-1,TGCGCCAGCAGCCAAGATGAGGTTAATGAGCAGTTCTTC,CASSQDEVNEQFF
TRBJ1-1,-,-,TRBV13,TGTGCCAGCAGCTTAGCTACGGGGGTATGGACTGAAGCTTTCTTT,CASSLATGVWTEAFF
TRBJ1-5,once,-,TRBV19,TGTGCCAGTAGTATAGGGACATCCGACAATCAGCCCCAGCATTTT,CASSIGTSDNQPQHF
TRBJ2-7,-,TRBD2,TRBV7-9,TGTGCCAGCAGAGATTGGACTAGCGGGTCGTACGAGCAGTACTTC,CASRDWTSGSYEQYF
TRBJ1-2,-,-,TRBV5-1,TGCGCCAGCAGCCGAGACAGAGGAGCTAACTATGGCTACACCTTC,CASSRDRGANYGYTF
TRBJ1-2,-,-,TRBV19,TGTGCCAGTAGTATTCAACTAAATGGCTACACCTTC,CASSIQLNGYTF
TRBJ1-1,-,-,TRBV2,TGTGCCAGCCACAGGGTAGAGAACACTGAAGCTTTCTTT,CASHRVENTEAFF
TRBJ2-7,-,-,TRBV10-3,TGTGCCATCAGTGAGACCGGGCCAAGGGAGCAGTACTTC,CAISETGPREQYF
TRBJ2-1,once,TRBD2,TRBV10-3,TGTGCCATCAGTGAAGGGGGGACTAGCGGGAGAACGGAGCAGTTCTTC,CAISEGGTSGRTEQFF
TRBJ2-7,-,TRBD1,TRBV28,TGTGCCAGCAGTTTGACAGGGCGGGAGCAGTACTTC,CASSLTGREQYF
TRBJ2-7,few,-,TRBV13,TGTGCCAGCAGCGCAGGGACGGAGTCTCTGGGGGAGCAGTACTTC,CASSAGTESLGEQYF
TRBJ2-7,-,TRBD1,TRBV6-5,TGTGCCAGCAGGACAGGGATCTACGAGCAGTACTTC,CASRTGIYEQYF
TRBJ1-4,-,-,TRBV27,TGTGCCAGCAGTTTTTCCCCAGGGGTGGAAAAACTGTTTTTT,CASSFSPGVEKLFF
TRBJ1-4,-,TRBD1,TRBV6-5,TGTGCCAGCAGTTACTCGACCCCACAGGGGCTAAGGAAACTGTTTTTT,CASSYSTPQGLRKLFF
TRBJ2-2,once,-,TRBV18,TGTGCCAGCTCACCCCGGACGGTCGCGAACACCGGGGAGCTGTTTTTT,CASSPRTVANTGELFF
TRBJ2-1,-,TRBD2,TRBV9,TGTGCCAGCAGCGTAGAAGCGGGAGGGTCGGGGAGTGAGCAGTTCTTC,CASSVEAGGSGSEQFF
TRBJ2-3,-,-,TRBV7-2,TGTGCCAGCAGTCCCGATAGCTTGGGCACAGATACGCAGTATTTT,CASSPDSLGTDTQYF
TRBJ1-2,-,TRBD1,TRBV5-1,TGCGCCAGCAGCCTGTTAACCGGGACAGGGAATGGCTACACCTTC,CASSLLTGTGNGYTF
TRBJ2-2,-,TRBD2,TRBV6-5,TGTGCCAGCGGCGCCTTAACTAGCGTTATCGGGGAGCTGTTTTTT,CASGALTSVIGELFF
TRBJ2-7,-,-,TRBV29-1,TGCAGCGTCGACCCCTTGGGGAAGGGGTACGAGCAGTACTTC,CSVDPLGKGYEQYF
TRBJ1-5,-,TRBD1,TRBV5-3,TGTGCCAGAAGCTGCGGGACAGGGGGCTTCGGACAGCCCCAGCATTTT,CARSCGTGGFGQPQHF
TRBJ1-2,-,-,TRBV10-1,TGCGCCAGCAGTGAGTCCCACAGGGACGGAGGCTACACCTTC,CASSESHRDGGYTF
TRBJ2-7,once,TRBD2,TRBV7-2,TGTGCCAGCACCCAAACTAGCGGACCTTACGAGCAGTACTTC,CASTQTSGPYEQYF
TRBJ1-2,-,TRBD1,TRBV6-2/TRBV6-3,TGTGCCAGCAGTTACGACGTCCAGGGGGTCTATGGCTACACCTTC,CASSYDVQGVYGYTF
TRBJ2-7,-,-,TRBV7-2,TGTGCCAGCAGCTTAGCGGGAGTCTCCCACGAGCAGTACTTC,CASSLAGVSHEQYF
TRBJ1-2,-,-,TRBV3-1/TRBV3-2,TGTGCCAGCAGCCTCGCTGGGGCCGAAGGCTACACCTTC,CASSLAGAEGYTF
TRBJ2-3,-,-,TRBV7-2,TGTGCCAGCAGCTTAGAGGGAGGTCGTACTAGCACAGATACGCAGTATTTT,CASSLEGGRTSTDTQYF
TRBJ2-5,-,-,TRBV13,TGTGCCAGCAGCTTAGAGGCACAAGAGACCCAGTACTTC,CASSLEAQETQYF
TRBJ1-4,-,-,TRBV6-5,TGTGCCAGCAGTCCCACCCGACAGGCGGGTGAAAAACTGTTTTTT,CASSPTRQAGEKLFF
TRBJ2-7,-,-,TRBV5-1,TGCGCCAGCAGCTTGGACGTAGCGGCGTTCTCCTACGAGCAGTACTTC,CASSLDVAAFSYEQYF
TRBJ2-5,-,TRBD2,TRBV19,TGTGCCAGTAGTATAGACCTACAGGTGGGAGGGACGGAGACCCAGTACTTC,CASSIDLQVGGTETQYF
TRBJ2-3,-,-,TRBV11-3,TGTGCCAGCAGCTTAGGGTTCACAGATACGCAGTATTTT,CASSLGFTDTQYF
TRBJ2-7,-,-,TRBV7-9,TGTGCCAGCAGCCTAGATATCGGGACAATCGTGGTCCACGAGCAGTACTTC,CASSLDIGTIVVHEQYF
TRBJ2-6,-,-,TRBV7-2,TGTGCCAGCAGCTTAGCGGGGGCTAACTCTGGGGCCAACGTCCTGACTTTC,CASSLAGANSGANVLTF
TRBJ2-3,-,TRBD2,TRBV14,TGTGCCAGCAGCCAAGGGACTAGCGTCGGAGGTACGCAGTATTTT,CASSQGTSVGGTQYF
TRBJ2-7,-,-,TRBV11-2,TGTGCCAGCAGCTTAGCAGGGTACGAGCAGTACTTC,CASSLAGYEQYF
TRBJ2-3,-,TRBD2,TRBV7-9,TGTGCCAGCAGCTTAGGCCTAGCGGGTAATCCCCTCACAGATACGCAGTATTTT,CASSLGLAGNPLTDTQYF
TRBJ2-1,-,-,TRBV10-1,TGCGCCAGCAGTGAGTCTGGGACCCACAATGAGCAGTTCTTC,CASSESGTHNEQFF